This TCR beta chain was captured by sequencing in a study of TIL therapy for anti-PD-1-resistant metastatic lung cancer. Study-level background: Most patients had lung adenocarcinoma; several tumors were EGFR-mutant, two ALK-rearranged; half smoked currently or formerly. Tumors carried a median roughly 1.5 non-synonymous mutations per megabase.

Time point of the sample: pre-treatment sample, taken before nivolumab and TIL therapy. This was the immunoSEQ v3 assay. TCRdb's table, derived via immunoSEQ multiplex PCR, lists solely in-frame clones and lacks some. The data contain 55,000 or so clones, approximately 80% of them singletons. The CDR3 is 15 residues long. V dropped 3 bases and J dropped 6 bases, with 14 bases sitting between them. From germline, CDR1 is LNHDA and CDR2 SQIVND (reference sequence). Points from the study as a whole: The baseline peripheral repertoire was partially replaced by infused TIL clonotypes that later decayed. Patients were highly selected, enriched for treatment-naive, never-smoker and oncogene-addicted cases.

Regarding this clone: Its antigen is not known.

The TCR originated in a person aged 25 to 85 with non-small cell lung cancer. Sequencing was performed on blood, taken at baseline. The chain employs TRBV19 and TRBJ2-2; D might be TRBD1 (5 bases). CDR3 loop: CASSILPGAAGELFF. The CDR3 DNA reads TGTGCCAGTAGTATCTTACCTGGGGCGGCCGGGGAGCTGTTTTTT.